This TCR beta chain was sequenced for a study of breast tumors, draining lymph nodes, adjacent tissues. The study's findings and limits: Tumors had less TCR diversity than lymph nodes, more than nontumor tissue.

Breast cancer patients provided tissue from their axillary draining lymph nodes. TCRdb processed the multiplex PCR reads anew with MiXCR; each CDR3 protein has one entry. The table records under 150,000 distinct CDR3 sequences, about a fifth of them present only once. Turning to this clonotype: The target antigen is unknown. Possible read error: a much larger clone is one base away.

The germline V gene encodes CDR1 SGDLS and CDR2 YYNGEE. The CDR3 runs to 15 residues. This chain connects TRBV9 to TRBJ2-1; TRBD2 aligns across 9 bases. The source material was axillary lymph node tissue. This sequence originates from a female donor with breast cancer. Some clones in this sample may be carry-over from other donors' samples. For the CDR3, the DNA is TGTGCCGGCAGCGTATATAGCGGGAGCAGGGATGAGCAGTTCTTC. Translated: CAGSVYSGSRDEQFF. The full variable domain, with the rest looked up from reference TRBV9 and TRBJ2-1, is DSGVTQTPKHLITATGQRVTLRCSPRSGDLSVYWYQQSLDQGLQFLIQYYNGEERAKGNILERFSAQQFPDLHSELNLSSLELGDSALYFCAGSVYSGSRDEQFFGPGTRLTVL.